Each of the 28 T cell receptor beta chains below was sequenced from the same sample in a study of regulatory T cells in long-lasting Graves disease. With iRepertoire HTBI primers and Arm-PCR of CDR3 regions, TCR beta libraries were built. TCRdb analysed the multiplex PCR reads with MiXCR anew, one entry per CDR3 protein. The data show 250,000 to 300,000 distinct CDR3 sequences, with about 18% seen just once and 12% to 15% held by the top ten. The time point: newly diagnosed GD, antithyroid drugs for less than 3 months. The TCR library was made from RNA that had been extracted from PBMCs in TRIzol. A further study also used this sample, focusing on T cells in Graves' hyperthyroidism and ophthalmopathy.

Sequencing used peripheral blood mononuclear cells (PBMCs), obtained at new diagnosis, from a patient treated with antithyroid drugs. Every receptor here comes from a woman aged 25 to 39 with Graves disease.

The chain carries TRBV20-1 and TRBJ2-2; 12 positions match TRBD2. There are 17 residues in the CDR3. Germline CDR1 and CDR2: DFQATT and SNEGSKA (reference sequence). J was trimmed by 4 bases and V by 6 bases; bases with no gene match: 12. DNA of the CDR3: TGCAGTGCGGAAGACAGGGCTAGCGGGGGGGTCACCGGGGAGCTGTTTTTT. It specifies CSAEDRASGGVTGELFF.

Ten or more counts support this clonotype. The V and J genes are TRBV11-2 and TRBJ2-7, with D maybe TRBD2 (6 bases). V lost 3 bases, J lost 0 bases, and 21 bases lay in between. Germline CDR1 and CDR2: SGHAT and FQNNGV. This CDR3 has 18 amino acids. The CDR3 nucleotides are TGTGCCAGCAGCTTCGCCGACTGGCGGGGCCACAGCTCCTACGAGCAGTACTTC. Encoded protein: CASSFADWRGHSSYEQYF.

This chain links TRBV20-1 with TRBJ2-7, with D perhaps TRBD1 (5 bases). The CDR3 length is 14 residues. Germline V gene data show CDR1 as DFQATT and CDR2 as SNEGSKA (reference sequence). DNA of the CDR3: TGCGGCGCTAGAGTCCAGGGTACCTCCTACGAGCAGTACTTC. This encodes CGARVQGTSYEQYF.

This chain links TRBV27 with TRBJ2-5; 10 nucleotides match TRBD1. The CDR3 covers 16 residues. Trimming removed 1 base from V and 5 bases from J; junction bases left unmatched: 7. The germline V gene encodes CDR1 MNHEY and CDR2 SMNVEV (reference sequence). As DNA, the CDR3 is TGTGCCAGCAGTTTATTTGGACAGGGGGGCGGGGAGACCCAGTACTTC. This codes for CASSLFGQGGGETQYF.

This clonotype was seen ten or more times. V gene TRBV5-1 combines with J gene TRBJ1-5; TRBD1 matches at 10 bases. This CDR3 is 16 amino acids long. V lost 0 bases, J lost 2 bases, and 2 bases stayed unmatched. Germline V gene lookup returns CDR1 SGHRS and CDR2 YFSETQ. CDR3 DNA sequence: TGCGCCAGCAGCTTGGGGACAGGGGGGGGCAATCAGCCCCAGCATTTT. Translated: CASSLGTGGGNQPQHF.

Comment on this clonotype: Just one base apart from a much larger clone, this may be a read error. The J gene is TRBJ2-7, the V gene TRBV9; D is uncertain. The germline gives CDR1 SGDLS, CDR2 YYNGEE. The CDR3 is 13 amino acids. The chain's CDR3 is CASSPRSRRERYF. The CDR3 bases are TGTGCCAGCTCACCACGCTCTCGACGCGAGCGGTACTTC.

The V gene is TRBV9, the J gene TRBJ2-5; 8 bases agree with TRBD1. The germline V gene has CDR1 SGDLS and CDR2 YYNGEE. The CDR3 extends over 18 amino acids. Trimming cost V 7 bases and J 5 bases; bases outside gene matches: 22. This chain's CDR3 is CASAEGPGQDQFGETQYF. In DNA form, the CDR3 reads TGTGCCAGCGCGGAAGGACCGGGACAGGACCAATTTGGGGAGACCCAGTACTTC.

This clonotype was seen repeatedly, ten times or more. This chain links TRBV11-1 with TRBJ2-1, with D hard to call. V was pared by 3 bases and J by 7 bases, with 10 bases between. CDR1 and CDR2 from the germline V gene are SGHAT and FQDESV (reference sequence). There are 13 residues in the CDR3. In nucleotides, the CDR3 is TGTGCCAGCAGCTTCGTGGCGGATAATGAGCAGTTCTTC. Protein product: CASSFVADNEQFF. Combining the CDR3 with reference TRBV11-1 and TRBJ2-1 gives the whole variable domain EAEVAQSPRYKITEKSQAVAFWCDPISGHATLYWYRQILGQGPELLVQFQDESVVDDSQLPKDRFSAERLKGVDSTLKIQPAELGDSAMYLCASSFVADNEQFFGPGTRLTVL.

Many counts were recorded for this clonotype. V gene TRBV10-1 combines with J gene TRBJ1-1, with 10 bases fitting TRBD1. This CDR3 contains 13 residues. The ends lost 6 bases at V and 5 bases at J; junction bases unmatched: 3. Germline CDR1 WNHNN, CDR2 SYGVQD (reference sequence). The CDR3 sequence is CASRPGQGTEAFF. The CDR3, as DNA: TGCGCCAGCAGGCCGGGACAGGGGACTGAAGCTTTCTTT.

This clonotype was counted at least ten times. V and J are TRBV20-1 and TRBJ1-2; TRBD1 might be the D (5 bases). Trimming cost V 3 bases and J 5 bases, with 16 bases left between them. Looked up from germline, CDR1 is DFQATT and CDR2 is SNEGSKA (reference sequence). The CDR3 length is 14 residues. CDR3 loop: CSARAPESGYGYTF. In DNA form, the CDR3 reads TGCAGTGCTAGGGCCCCGGAGTCAGGGTATGGCTACACCTTC.

The sample holds many counts of this clonotype. This chain uses TRBV14 with TRBJ1-6; D remains ambiguous. CDR1 is SGHDN, CDR2 FVKESK, per germline. Trimming removed 2 bases at V and 8 bases at J, with 7 bases between. This CDR3 spans 13 amino acids. CDR3 in amino acids: CASSQRRDSPLHF. The DNA of the CDR3 is TGTGCCAGCAGCCAAAGACGGGATTCACCCCTCCACTTT.

This clonotype was detected ten times or more. V gene TRBV27 combines with J gene TRBJ1-1; D call uncertain. The V gene lost 0 bases and the J gene lost 4 bases, with 15 bases spanning the gap. This CDR3 has 16 amino acids. Germline loops: CDR1 MNHEY, CDR2 SMNVEV (reference sequence). The CDR3 DNA reads as TGTGCCAGCAGTTTATCACCCAGACCCCGGGGCACTGAAGCTTTCTTT. Residues: CASSLSPRPRGTEAFF.

The J gene is TRBJ1-1, the V gene TRBV19; no clear D gene. V was shortened by 4 bases and J by 4 bases, with 16 bases between the two germline ends. Per germline, CDR1 LNHDA and CDR2 SQIVND (reference sequence). The CDR3 consists of 15 residues. This CDR3 is CASSKNPNSGTEAFF. CDR3 DNA: TGTGCCAGTAGTAAAAACCCCAATTCGGGCACTGAAGCTTTCTTT. The whole variable domain, filled in from reference TRBV19 and TRBJ1-1, reads DGGITQSPKYLFRKEGQNVTLSCEQNLNHDAMYWYRQDPGQGLRLIYYSQIVNDFQKGDIAEGYSVSREKKESFPLTVTSAQKNPTAFYLCASSKNPNSGTEAFFGQGTRLTVV.

As to this clonotype: A much larger clonotype is one base distant, so this may be a read error. The V and J genes are TRBV20-1 and TRBJ1-1; TRBD1 aligns across 7 bases. Germline V gives CDR1 DFQATT, CDR2 SNEGSKA (reference sequence). CDR3 length: 14 amino acids. J lost 3 bases, V lost 7 bases, and 11 bases had no gene match. CDR3 bases: TGCAGTGTCGGAAGGGGGCAGGGGTACACTGAAGCTTTCTTT. This encodes CSVGRGQGYTEAFF.

This clonotype occurred a few times. At one boundary the junction diverges from the germline segment, which might be a read error. This chain connects TRBV19 to TRBJ2-5, with 10 bases that match TRBD2. This CDR3 region has 13 residues. Germline V gene data show CDR1 as LNHDA and CDR2 as SQIVND (reference sequence). CDR3 nucleotide sequence: TGTGCCAGTAGATTTGACACTAGCGGGGCCCCGTTCTTC. Protein sequence: CASRFDTSGAPFF.

V usage is TRBV6-1 and J usage is TRBJ2-1; a possible D gene is TRBD2 (6 bases). The CDR3 extends over 15 amino acids. V was clipped by 6 bases and J by 8 bases, with 20 bases between them. Germline CDR1 and CDR2: MNHNS and SASEGT. The CDR3, as DNA: TGTGCCAGCAGGCCGGTAGCGGTACTTGAGGATGAGCAGTTCTTC. This encodes CASRPVAVLEDEQFF.

This clonotype was picked up many times. This chain links TRBV7-9 with TRBJ1-1; no firm D call. The V end lost 1 base, the J end lost 5 bases, and 8 bases lay between the germline ends. Germline assignment: CDR1 SEHNR and CDR2 FQNEAQ (reference sequence). CDR3 size: 13 residues. The CDR3 DNA reads TGTGCCAGCAGCTTAGATGTCATTACTGAAGCTTTCTTT. Amino acid sequence: CASSLDVITEAFF.

This clonotype was picked up many times. This rearrangement joins TRBV7-9 to TRBJ2-7; D ambiguous. Germline CDR1 SEHNR, CDR2 FQNEAQ (reference sequence). With 0 bases removed from V and 5 bases from J, the gap between germline ends came to 11 bases. The CDR3 runs 14 residues. In DNA, the CDR3 is TGTGCCAGCAGCTTAGCGGCTCCTCCTAACGAGCAGTACTTC. Translating it yields CASSLAAPPNEQYF.

This clonotype was seen only a few times. V usage is TRBV20-1 and J usage is TRBJ2-5; 10 nucleotides agree with TRBD1. Trimming removed 6 bases from V and 5 bases from J; junction bases left unmatched: 9. The CDR3 contains 14 residues. Per the germline V gene, CDR1 is DFQATT and CDR2 is SNEGSKA (reference sequence). The CDR3 nucleotides are TGCAGTGCGTCGACAGGGGGCAATTTGGAGACCCAGTACTTC. It is translated as CSASTGGNLETQYF.

With regard to this clonotype: A much larger clonotype is one base distant, so this may be a read error. This chain uses TRBV2 with TRBJ2-7; TRBD2 is a possible D gene (5 bases). The length of the CDR3 is 13 residues. Looked up from germline, CDR1 is SNHLY and CDR2 is FYNNEI. Trimming left V 1 base short and J 9 bases short, with 13 bases between. This CDR3 is CASSEVSGLGQYF. The CDR3 nucleotides read TGTGCCAGCAGTGAAGTAAGTGGACTCGGGCAGTACTTC.

V and J are TRBV27 and TRBJ2-1; TRBD1 or TRBD2 may be the D gene (5 bases each). The CDR3 is 13 residues long. The V end was cut by 3 bases, the J end by 4 bases, with 7 bases between. Germline CDR1 is MNHEY and CDR2 is SMNVEV (reference sequence). CDR3 DNA: TGTGCCAGCAGTTTCGAGGGGTACAATGAGCAGTTCTTC. It codes for CASSFEGYNEQFF.

This clonotype was recorded at least ten times. Lacking the conserved final phenylalanine or tryptophan, this CDR3 likely reflects a read error. This CDR3 is CASSQDRGTAMEETQYL. CDR3 nucleotide sequence: TGTGCCAGCAGCCAAGATCGGGGGACCGCGATGGAGGAGACCCAGTACCTC. V and J are TRBV3-1 and TRBJ2-5; a possible D gene is TRBD2 (6 bases). The CDR3 spans 17 residues. Trimming stripped 0 bases from V and 5 bases from J, with 19 bases between. Germline V gene sequence: CDR1 LGHDT, CDR2 YNNKEL (reference sequence).

This clonotype came up many times. The chain couples TRBV12-3 or TRBV12-4 to TRBJ2-3; 10 bases map to TRBD2. The ends lost 6 bases at V and 0 bases at J; junction bases unmatched: 3. The CDR3 sequence is 15 residues long. DNA of the CDR3: TGTGCCAGCAGCCTAGCGGGGGCCAGCACAGATACGCAGTATTTT. Protein sequence: CASSLAGASTDTQYF.

Points on this clonotype: A far larger clone is just one base off, so this is likely a read error. This chain links TRBV7-2 with TRBJ2-1, with D hard to call. The CDR3 is 13 residues long. Germline V gene lookup returns CDR1 SGHTA and CDR2 FQGNSA. The V end was cut by 3 bases, the J end by 10 bases, with 13 bases between. CDR3 sequence: CASSFARSYEQFF. The CDR3 nucleotides are TGTGCCAGCAGCTTCGCCAGGTCCTACGAGCAGTTCTTC.

Details on this clonotype: This could be a read error, since a much larger clone is one nucleotide away. The V gene is TRBV12-3 or TRBV12-4, the J gene TRBJ2-5, with no clear D. TRBJ2-1 matches the DNA end more closely, so the J call is doubtful. The length of the CDR3 is 15 residues. The DNA of the CDR3 is TGTGCCAGCACCCCCCTATTGAGGTGGCGCAATGAGCAGTTCTTC. It encodes CASTPLLRWRNEQFF.

This clonotype has a count of ten or more. The chain carries TRBV12-3 or TRBV12-4 and TRBJ2-6; D possibly corresponds to TRBD1 (5 bases). This CDR3 spans 17 amino acids. V was pared by 6 bases and J by 0 bases, with 15 bases between. The CDR3 DNA sequence: TGTGCCAGCAGCCCAGGACACGGCAGCTCTGGGGCCAACGTCCTGACTTTC. As protein: CASSPGHGSSGANVLTF.

A few counts support this clonotype. This could be a read error, since a much larger clone is one nucleotide away. The chain combines TRBV3-1 with TRBJ1-1; no reliable D call. The CDR3 length is 11 residues. Germline loops: CDR1 LGHDT, CDR2 YNNKEL (reference sequence). The CDR3 coding sequence is TGTGCCAGCAGCGTGAGCACTGAAGCTTCCTTT. Amino acid sequence: CASSVSTEASF.

To note about this clonotype: A clone one base away is much larger, so this may be a read error. The chain links TRBV6-1 to TRBJ2-3; D is uncertain. The CDR3 extends over 13 amino acids. Germline CDR1 is MNHNS and CDR2 is SASEGT. CDR3 amino acids: CASSVLRTDTQCF. The CDR3 coding sequence is TGTGCCAGCAGTGTACTTCGCACAGATACGCAGTGTTTT.